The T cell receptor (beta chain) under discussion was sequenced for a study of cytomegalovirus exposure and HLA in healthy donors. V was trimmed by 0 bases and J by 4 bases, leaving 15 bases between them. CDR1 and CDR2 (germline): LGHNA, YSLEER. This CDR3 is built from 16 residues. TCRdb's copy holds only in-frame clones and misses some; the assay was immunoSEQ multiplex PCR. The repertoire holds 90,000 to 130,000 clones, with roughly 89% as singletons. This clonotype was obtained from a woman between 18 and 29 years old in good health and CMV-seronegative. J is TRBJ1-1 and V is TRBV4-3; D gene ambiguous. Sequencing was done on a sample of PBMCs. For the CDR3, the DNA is TGCGCCAGCAGCCAAGAGAGGCGGCTACGGGGCACTGAAGCTTTCTTT. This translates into CASSQERRLRGTEAFF.